This T cell receptor (beta chain) appears in the sequencing data of a study of blood T cell repertoires in COVID-19. Study-level information: The samples span acute and convalescent COVID-19 from the United States, Italy and Spain.

Only in-frame clones appear in the TCRdb table, and some are missing; sequencing was by immunoSEQ multiplex PCR. The sample comprises about 49,000 clones, about 85% of which are singletons, and under 6% rests with the top ten. V lost 0 bases, J lost 1 base, and 10 bases lay in between. The CDR3 has 16 amino acids. Germline loops: CDR1 KGHDR, CDR2 SFDVKD. The sample consisted of peripheral blood. The chain has TRBV24-1 and TRBJ2-3; the D gene is possibly TRBD2 (6 bases). The origin of this receptor is a man in his forties with active COVID-19. The CDR3 nucleotides are TGTGCCACCAGTGATTTGAGCGGGTTGGGCACAGATACGCAGTATTTT. Its translation is CATSDLSGLGTDTQYF.